This T cell receptor (beta chain) was identified during a study of patients and donors after allogeneic stem cell transplantation (dated by TCRdb to 2018 to 2020). Taken from cysteine to phenylalanine, the CDR3 has 16 residues. CDR3 DNA only is kept here, 48 bases in frame from base 1. The germline V gene (reference sequence) sets CDR1 to GTSNPN and CDR2 to SVGIG. V loses 0 bases at its end and J loses 5 bases; junction bases beyond the gene matches: 5. To prepare the library, RT-PCR was applied. This sample was sequenced with a NextSeq 550. TCRdb trimmed public reads at Q25 via fastp, called clones via MiXCR and kept in-frame beta chains. One record per CDR3 amino acid sequence lists the most common genes and DNA. This sample lists roughly 200,000 distinct CDR3 sequences; 35% to 50% were detected once. The ten largest account for less than 40% of the sample. With respect to this clonotype: The clone's antigen remains unknown. Base-call qualities are not available, and no considerably larger clone is one nucleotide away.

The specimen was blood, either unsorted or a sorted T cell fraction (not recorded which). This receptor was obtained from a human donor who was either an allogeneic HSCT recipient or a stem cell or donor lymphocyte infusion donor (not recorded which). It is not recorded whose cells these are; they may come from a transplant donor. Rearrangement joined TRBV30 to TRBJ2-2; 11 middle bases align to TRBD1. CDR3 protein: CAWSVVDRGLTGELFF. DNA sequence: TGTGCCTGGAGTGTTGTGGACAGGGGGCTAACCGGGGAGCTGTTTTTT.